Sequencing of this TCR beta chain was carried out in a study of CD8+CD57+ T cells in acquired aplastic anemia (dated by TCRdb to the late 2010s). About the full investigation: Extracted DNA from sorted CD4+ and CD8+ cells averaged approximately 3 ug, ranging from roughly 0.2 to 30 ug. CD8+CD57+ expansion was defined as frequency above the mean frequency observed in healthy subjects. What the work shows at the level of the full study, not this receptor alone: Although 25 to 30 CD8+ CDR3 sequences were shared by patients and controls, these sequences appeared highly expressed in patients and within the immunodominant clones of patients. Between patients and healthy controls, no significant difference in CD8+ Simpson's diversity was found (P=0.060).

Per the germline V gene, SNHLY is the CDR1 and FYNNEI is the CDR2. The CDR3 holds 13 amino acids from the cysteine to the phenylalanine. The only DNA kept is the CDR3, 39 bases in frame from the first base. The patients picked for sequencing were ones in whom flow cytometry had shown an expansion of CD8+CD57+ cells. All patients had severe acquired aplastic anemia diagnosed by International Study of Aplastic Anemia and Agranulocytosis and Camitta criteria. At the time blood was sampled, none of the patients had received any therapy. In this study, sorted CD4+ and CD8+ T cells from the blood of healthy subjects and of severe aplastic anemia patients had their TCR repertoires deep-sequenced. Patients were enrolled under clinicaltrials.gov protocols 00001620, 01623167, 00001397, 00071045, 00081523 and 00961064 in the USA. Ficoll-Paque density gradient centrifugation was used to isolate peripheral blood mononuclear cells. Before DNA was extracted, CD4+ and CD8+ T cells were sorted using either FACS or magnetic beads.

Profiling of TCR beta VDJ combinations and CDR3 sequences used genomic DNA as the template. An Illumina HiSeq 2000 was the platform used for TCR repertoire sequencing. Per the authors' processing: TRBV/TRBJ rearrangement plots, CDR3 size and DJ length profiles, and Simpson's diversity index were used to assess repertoires. The most abundant DNA sequence in the deep sequencing data was taken as the immunodominant clone. CDR3 amino acid sequences were checked for sharing between subjects and were compared against published repertoires and the VDJdb database. TCRdb reprocessed the public reads (quality trimming at Q25 with fastp, clone calling with MiXCR) and kept in-frame beta chains. Each record represents a unique CDR3 protein, reported with the most common genes and DNA among its rows. Here the V and J calls rest on TCRdb's processing, not on the authors' analysis. In all, the sample holds hundreds of thousands of distinct CDR3 sequences, and approximately 79% of those were seen once. The biggest ten clones account for roughly two fifths of the sample.

As for this clonotype: The antigen this receptor binds is unknown. A read error may account for a junction end that differs from germline.

Sample: sorted CD4+, CD8+, or CD8+CD57+ T cells (not recorded which) from PBMCs. The TCR sequence derives from a human donor with aplastic anemia. The sequence is built from TRBV2 and TRBJ2-3; tentative D gene TRBD2, with 6 bases matching. CDR3 sequence: CGSVEGGPDTQYF. DNA sequence: TGTGGCAGCGTGGAGGGAGGTCCAGATACGCAGTATTTT.